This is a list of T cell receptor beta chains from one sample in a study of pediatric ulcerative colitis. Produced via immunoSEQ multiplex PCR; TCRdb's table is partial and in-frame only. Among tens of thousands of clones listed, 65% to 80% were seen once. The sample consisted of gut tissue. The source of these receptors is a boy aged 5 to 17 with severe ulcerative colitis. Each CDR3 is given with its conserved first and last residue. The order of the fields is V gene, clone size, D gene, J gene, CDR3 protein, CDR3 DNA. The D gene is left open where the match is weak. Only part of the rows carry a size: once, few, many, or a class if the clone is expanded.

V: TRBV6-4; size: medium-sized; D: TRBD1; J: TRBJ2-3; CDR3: CASSAGQGADTQYF; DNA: TGTGCCAGCAGTGCGGGACAGGGGGCAGATACGCAGTATTTT
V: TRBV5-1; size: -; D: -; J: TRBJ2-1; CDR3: CASSISEGRYNEQFF; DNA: TGCGCCAGCTCTATATCGGAGGGCCGCTACAATGAGCAGTTCTTC
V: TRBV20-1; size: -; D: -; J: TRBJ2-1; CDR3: CSASGSSEQFF; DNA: TGCAGTGCTAGCGGGTCTAGTGAGCAGTTCTTC
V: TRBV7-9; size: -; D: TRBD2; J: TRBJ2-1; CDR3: CASSLYSGRVRSYNEQFF; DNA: TGTGCCAGCAGCTTATATAGCGGGAGGGTTCGCTCCTACAATGAGCAGTTCTTC
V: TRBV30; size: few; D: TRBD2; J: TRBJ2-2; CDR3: CAWSRTRANTGELFF; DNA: TGTGCCTGGAGTAGGACTAGGGCGAACACCGGGGAGCTGTTTTTT
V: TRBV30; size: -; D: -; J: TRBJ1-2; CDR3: CAWSEVGRAGGGYTF; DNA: TGTGCCTGGAGTGAAGTGGGACGCGCTGGGGGTGGCTACACCTTC
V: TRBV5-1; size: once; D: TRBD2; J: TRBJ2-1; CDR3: CASSLSGTSGYNEQFF; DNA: TGCGCCAGCAGCTTATCCGGGACTAGCGGCTACAATGAGCAGTTCTTC
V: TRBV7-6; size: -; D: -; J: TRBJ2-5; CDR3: CASSLGPGGETQYF; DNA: TGTGCCAGCAGCTTGGGGCCGGGTGGAGAGACCCAGTACTTC
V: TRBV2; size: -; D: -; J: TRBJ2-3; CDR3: CASRSNTDTQYF; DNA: TGTGCCAGCAGATCCAACACAGATACGCAGTATTTT
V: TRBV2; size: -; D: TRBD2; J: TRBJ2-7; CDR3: CASSAGGSTYEQYF; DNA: TGTGCCAGCAGTGCGGGGGGGTCAACCTACGAGCAGTACTTC
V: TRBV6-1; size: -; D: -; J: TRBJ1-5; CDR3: CASNGVPYSNQPQHF; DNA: TGTGCCAGCAATGGGGTTCCTTATAGCAATCAGCCCCAGCATTTT
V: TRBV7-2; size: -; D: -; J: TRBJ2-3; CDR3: CASSLLGAGVTDTQYF; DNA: TGTGCCAGCAGCCTCCTCGGAGCGGGCGTCACAGATACGCAGTATTTT
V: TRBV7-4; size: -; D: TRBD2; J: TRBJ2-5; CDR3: CASSLAVTGGPRYAQYF; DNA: TGTGCCAGCAGCTTAGCTGTAACGGGAGGGCCAAGGTATGCCCAGTACTTC
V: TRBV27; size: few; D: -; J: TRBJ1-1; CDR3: CASWASSRNTEAFF; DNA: TGTGCCAGTTGGGCGTCCTCCCGGAACACTGAAGCTTTCTTT
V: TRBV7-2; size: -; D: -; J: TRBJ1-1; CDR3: CASSFGVRTEAFF; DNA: TGTGCCAGCAGCTTCGGGGTTCGAACTGAAGCTTTCTTT
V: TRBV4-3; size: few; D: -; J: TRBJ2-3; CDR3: CASSQDRNTDTQYF; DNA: TGCGCCAGCAGCCAAGATCGAAACACAGATACGCAGTATTTT
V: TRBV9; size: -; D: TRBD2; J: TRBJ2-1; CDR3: CASSDVAGRHNEQFF; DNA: TGTGCCAGCAGCGACGTAGCGGGTCGCCACAATGAGCAGTTCTTC
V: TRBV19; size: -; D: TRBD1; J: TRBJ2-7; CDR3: CASSPGTAYEQYF; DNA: TGTGCCAGTAGTCCCGGGACAGCCTACGAGCAGTACTTC
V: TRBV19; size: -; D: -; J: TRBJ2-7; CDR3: CATSLDWTDYEQYF; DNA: TGTGCCACCTCCCTCGATTGGACCGACTACGAGCAGTACTTC
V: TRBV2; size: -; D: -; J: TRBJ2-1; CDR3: CASSEGPLTYNEQFF; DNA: TGTGCCAGCAGTGAAGGCCCCCTAACCTACAATGAGCAGTTCTTC
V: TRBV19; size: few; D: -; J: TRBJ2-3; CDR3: CATSNWLASDTQYF; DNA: TGTGCCACCTCAAACTGGTTAGCATCGGATACGCAGTATTTT
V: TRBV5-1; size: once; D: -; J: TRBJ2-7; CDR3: CASGDSGYEQYF; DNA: TGCGCCAGCGGGGATAGCGGCTACGAGCAGTACTTC
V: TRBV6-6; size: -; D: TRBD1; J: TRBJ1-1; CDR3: CASKQGGVNTEAFF; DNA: TGTGCCAGCAAGCAGGGGGGAGTGAACACTGAAGCTTTCTTT
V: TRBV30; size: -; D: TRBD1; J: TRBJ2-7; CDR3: CAWTRDSSYEQYF; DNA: TGTGCCTGGACTCGGGACAGCTCCTACGAGCAGTACTTC
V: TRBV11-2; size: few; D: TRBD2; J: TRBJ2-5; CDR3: CASSLDGTNQETQYF; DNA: TGTGCCAGCAGCTTAGATGGGACTAACCAAGAGACCCAGTACTTC
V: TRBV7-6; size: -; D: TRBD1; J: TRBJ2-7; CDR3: CASSLARTTGTGAYEQYF; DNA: TGTGCCAGCAGCTTAGCGAGGACTACCGGGACAGGGGCCTACGAGCAGTACTTC
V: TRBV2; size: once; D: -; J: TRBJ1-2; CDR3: CASRLTWDYGYTF; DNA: TGTGCCAGTCGGTTGACTTGGGACTATGGCTACACCTTC
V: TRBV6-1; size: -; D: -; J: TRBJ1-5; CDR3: CASSEYDSNQPQHF; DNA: TGTGCCAGCAGTGAATACGACAGCAATCAGCCCCAGCATTTT
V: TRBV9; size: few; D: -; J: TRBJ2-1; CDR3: CASSVGTSYEQFF; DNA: TGTGCCAGCAGCGTAGGGACGAGCTATGAGCAGTTCTTC
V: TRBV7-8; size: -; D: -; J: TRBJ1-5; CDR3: CASSLQGDQPQHF; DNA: TGTGCCAGCAGCTTACAGGGTGATCAGCCCCAGCATTTT
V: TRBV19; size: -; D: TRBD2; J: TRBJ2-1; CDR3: CASSTVPGGTNEQFF; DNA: TGTGCCAGTAGTACAGTTCCGGGAGGTACAAATGAGCAGTTCTTC
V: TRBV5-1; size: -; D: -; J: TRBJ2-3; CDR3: CASSLELADTQYF; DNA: TGCGCCAGCAGCTTGGAGTTGGCAGATACGCAGTATTTT
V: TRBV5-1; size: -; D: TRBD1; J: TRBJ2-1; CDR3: CASSSRQGTNNEQFF; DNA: TGCGCCAGCAGCTCGAGACAGGGTACGAACAATGAGCAGTTCTTC
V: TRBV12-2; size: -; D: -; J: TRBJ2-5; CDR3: CASRRVPGTPVQETQYF; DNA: TGTGCAAGTCGCCGGGTCCCCGGGACACCAGTCCAAGAGACCCAGTACTTC
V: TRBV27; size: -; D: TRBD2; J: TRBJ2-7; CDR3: CASSFLAGGPYEQYF; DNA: TGTGCCAGCAGTTTCTTAGCGGGAGGGCCCTACGAGCAGTACTTC
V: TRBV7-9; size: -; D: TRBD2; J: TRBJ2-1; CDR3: CASSLRLGTSGNKNEQFF; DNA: TGTGCCAGCAGCTTACGGCTGGGGACTAGCGGGAATAAGAATGAGCAGTTCTTC
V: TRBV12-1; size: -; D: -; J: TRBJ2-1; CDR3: CASSFGPDFPSYNEQFF; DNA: TGTGCCAGCAGCTTTGGCCCGGACTTCCCCTCCTACAATGAGCAGTTCTTC
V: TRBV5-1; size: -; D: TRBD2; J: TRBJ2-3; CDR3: CASSLESAGADTQYF; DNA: TGCGCCAGCAGCTTGGAGTCAGCGGGAGCAGATACGCAGTATTTT
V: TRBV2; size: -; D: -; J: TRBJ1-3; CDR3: CASSEGQNSGNTIYF; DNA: TGTGCCAGCAGCGAAGGACAGAACTCTGGAAACACCATATATTTT
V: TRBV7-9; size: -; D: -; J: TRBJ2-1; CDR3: CASSLDGYNEQFF; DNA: TGTGCCAGCAGCTTAGATGGTTACAATGAGCAGTTCTTC
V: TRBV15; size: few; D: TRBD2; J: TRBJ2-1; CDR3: CATSRLADLDYNEQFF; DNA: TGTGCCACCAGCAGACTAGCGGACCTTGACTACAATGAGCAGTTCTTC
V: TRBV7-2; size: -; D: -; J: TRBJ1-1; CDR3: CASSFGGGKNTEAFF; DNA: TGTGCCAGCAGCTTTGGCGGGGGAAAGAACACTGAAGCTTTCTTT
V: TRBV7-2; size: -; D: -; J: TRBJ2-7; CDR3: CASSLVHDTFLYEQYF; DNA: TGTGCCAGCAGCTTAGTCCATGATACATTTCTCTACGAGCAGTACTTC
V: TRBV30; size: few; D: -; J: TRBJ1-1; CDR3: CAWSAVSGPSTEAFF; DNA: TGTGCCTGGAGTGCGGTCAGCGGGCCGAGCACTGAAGCTTTCTTT
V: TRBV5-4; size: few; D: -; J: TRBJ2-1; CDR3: CASSSQTPWYNEQFF; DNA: TGTGCCAGCAGCTCACAGACCCCTTGGTACAATGAGCAGTTCTTC
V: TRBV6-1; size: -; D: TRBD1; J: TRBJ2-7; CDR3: CAHKQGSWYEQYF; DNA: TGTGCTCACAAACAGGGGAGCTGGTACGAGCAGTACTTC